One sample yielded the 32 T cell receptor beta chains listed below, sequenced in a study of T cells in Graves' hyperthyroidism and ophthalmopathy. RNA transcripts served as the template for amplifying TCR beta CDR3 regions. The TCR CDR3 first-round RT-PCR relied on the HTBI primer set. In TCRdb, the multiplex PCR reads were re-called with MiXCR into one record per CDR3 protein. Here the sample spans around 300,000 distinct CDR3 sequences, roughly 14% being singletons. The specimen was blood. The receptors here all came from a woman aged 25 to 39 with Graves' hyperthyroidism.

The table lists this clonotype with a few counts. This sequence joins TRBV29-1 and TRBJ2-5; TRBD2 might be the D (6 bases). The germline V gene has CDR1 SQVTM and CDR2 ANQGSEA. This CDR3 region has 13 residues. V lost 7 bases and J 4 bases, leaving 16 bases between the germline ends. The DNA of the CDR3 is TGCAGCGCGGCCGGGGAGGCGCGAGAGACCCAGTACTTC. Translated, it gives CSAAGEARETQYF.

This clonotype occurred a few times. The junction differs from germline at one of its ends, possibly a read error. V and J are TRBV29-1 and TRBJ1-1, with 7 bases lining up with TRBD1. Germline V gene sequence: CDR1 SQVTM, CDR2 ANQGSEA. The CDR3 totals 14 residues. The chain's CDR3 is CSVRQGQVNAEAFF. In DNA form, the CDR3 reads TGCAGCGTTAGACAGGGCCAAGTGAACGCTGAAGCTTTCTTT.

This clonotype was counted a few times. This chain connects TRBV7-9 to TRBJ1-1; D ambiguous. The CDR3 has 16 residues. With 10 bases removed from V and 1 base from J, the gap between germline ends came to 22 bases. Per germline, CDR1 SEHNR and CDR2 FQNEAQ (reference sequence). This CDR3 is CAIDPNAPGGNTEAFF. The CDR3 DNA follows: TGTGCCATAGATCCAAACGCCCCCGGAGGGAACACTGAAGCTTTCTTT.

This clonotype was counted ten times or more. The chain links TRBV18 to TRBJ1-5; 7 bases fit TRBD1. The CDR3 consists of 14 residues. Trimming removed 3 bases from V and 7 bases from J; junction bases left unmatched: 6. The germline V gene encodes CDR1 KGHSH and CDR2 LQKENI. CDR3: CASSPLDRDQPQHF. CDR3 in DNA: TGTGCCAGCTCACCCCTTGACAGGGACCAGCCCCAGCATTTT.

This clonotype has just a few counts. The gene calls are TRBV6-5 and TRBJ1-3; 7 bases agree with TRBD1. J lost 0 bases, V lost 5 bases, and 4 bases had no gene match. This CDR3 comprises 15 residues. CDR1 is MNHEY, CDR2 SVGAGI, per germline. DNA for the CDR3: TGTGCCAGCAGTCACGCAGGGGGCTCTGGAAACACCATATATTTT. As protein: CASSHAGGSGNTIYF.

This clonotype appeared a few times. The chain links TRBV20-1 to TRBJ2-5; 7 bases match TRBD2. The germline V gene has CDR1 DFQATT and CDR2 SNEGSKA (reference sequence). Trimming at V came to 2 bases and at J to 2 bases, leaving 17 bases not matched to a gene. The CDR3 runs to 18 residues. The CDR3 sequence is CSARWAGLAERPQETQYF. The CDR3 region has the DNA TGCAGTGCTAGATGGGCGGGGCTAGCGGAGAGGCCTCAAGAGACCCAGTACTTC.

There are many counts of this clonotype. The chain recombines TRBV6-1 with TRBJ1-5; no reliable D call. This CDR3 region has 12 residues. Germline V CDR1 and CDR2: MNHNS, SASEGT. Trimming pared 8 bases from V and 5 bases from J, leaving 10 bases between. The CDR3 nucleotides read TGTGCCAGCTGCGTGGGCGATCAGCCCCAGCATTTT. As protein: CASCVGDQPQHF.

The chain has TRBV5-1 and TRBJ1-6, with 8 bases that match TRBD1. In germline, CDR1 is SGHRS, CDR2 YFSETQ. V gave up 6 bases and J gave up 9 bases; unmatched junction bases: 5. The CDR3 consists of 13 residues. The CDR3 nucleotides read TGCGCCAGCAAGGGGACAGGTTCTTCACCCCTCCACTTT. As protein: CASKGTGSSPLHF. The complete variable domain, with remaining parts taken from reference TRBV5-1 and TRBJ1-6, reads KAGVTQTPRYLIKTRGQQVTLSCSPISGHRSVSWYQQTPGQGLQFLFEYFSETQRNKGNFPGRFSGRQFSNSRSEMNVSTLELGDSALYLCASKGTGSSPLHFGNGTRLTVT.

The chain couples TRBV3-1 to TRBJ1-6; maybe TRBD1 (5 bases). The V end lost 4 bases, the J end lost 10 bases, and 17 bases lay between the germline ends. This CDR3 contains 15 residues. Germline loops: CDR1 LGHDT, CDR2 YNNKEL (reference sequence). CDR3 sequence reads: CASSPTQGSVSPLHF. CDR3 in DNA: TGTGCCAGCAGCCCCACCCAGGGAAGTGTCTCACCCCTCCACTTT.

CDR3 protein: CASSLWTSGPTDTQYF. The CDR3 DNA follows: TGTGCCAGCAGCTTATGGACTAGCGGACCCACAGATACGCAGTATTTT. J is TRBJ2-3 and V is TRBV7-6; 10 bases fit TRBD2. This CDR3 spans 16 amino acids. V dropped 2 bases and J dropped 2; count of bases not matched to a gene: 4. From germline, CDR1 is SGHVS and CDR2 FNYEAQ.

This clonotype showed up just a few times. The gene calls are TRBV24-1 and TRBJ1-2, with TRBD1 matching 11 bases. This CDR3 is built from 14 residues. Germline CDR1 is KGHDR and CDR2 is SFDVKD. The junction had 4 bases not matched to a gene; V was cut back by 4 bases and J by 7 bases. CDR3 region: CATSESGTGGGYTF. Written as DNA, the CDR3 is TGTGCCACCAGTGAGTCCGGGACAGGGGGTGGCTACACCTTC.

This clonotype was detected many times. The CDR3 nucleotides are TGTGCCAGCAGCCACAGGCAGGTGAACACCGGGGAGCTGTTTTTT. Protein sequence: CASSHRQVNTGELFF. The genes are TRBV3-1 and TRBJ2-2; D gene ambiguous. The CDR3 extends over 15 amino acids. Germline CDR1 reads LGHDT; CDR2 reads YNNKEL (reference sequence). V lost 3 bases to trimming and J lost 1 base, with 9 bases between them.

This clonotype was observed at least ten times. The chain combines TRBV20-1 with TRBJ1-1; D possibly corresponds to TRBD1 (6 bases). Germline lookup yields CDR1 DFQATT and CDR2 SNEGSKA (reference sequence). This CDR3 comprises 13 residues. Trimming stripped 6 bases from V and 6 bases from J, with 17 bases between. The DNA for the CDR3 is TGCAGTGCAGGGGGGGGCGGGACTCCTGAAGCTTTCTTT. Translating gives CSAGGGGTPEAFF.

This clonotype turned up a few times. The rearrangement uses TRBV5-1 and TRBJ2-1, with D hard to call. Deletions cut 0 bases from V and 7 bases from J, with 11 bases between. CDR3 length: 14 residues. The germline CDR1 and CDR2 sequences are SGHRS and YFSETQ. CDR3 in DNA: TGCGCCAGCAGCTTGGATTCTGGGAAGAATGAGCAGTTCTTC. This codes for CASSLDSGKNEQFF.

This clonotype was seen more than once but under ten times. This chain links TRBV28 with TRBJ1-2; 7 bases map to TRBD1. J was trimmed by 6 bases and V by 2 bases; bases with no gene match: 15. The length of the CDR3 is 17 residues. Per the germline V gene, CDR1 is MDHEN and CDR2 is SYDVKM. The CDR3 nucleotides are TGTGCCAGCAGTTTACCATCTCCAGGGGGGGGCCTAGATGGCTACACCTTC. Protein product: CASSLPSPGGGLDGYTF.

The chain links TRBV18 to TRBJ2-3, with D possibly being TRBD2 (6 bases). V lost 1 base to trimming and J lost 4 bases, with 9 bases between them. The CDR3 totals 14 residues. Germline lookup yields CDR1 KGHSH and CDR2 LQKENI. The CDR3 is CASSPRGISDTQYF. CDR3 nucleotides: TGTGCCAGCTCACCACGCGGGATTTCAGATACGCAGTATTTT.

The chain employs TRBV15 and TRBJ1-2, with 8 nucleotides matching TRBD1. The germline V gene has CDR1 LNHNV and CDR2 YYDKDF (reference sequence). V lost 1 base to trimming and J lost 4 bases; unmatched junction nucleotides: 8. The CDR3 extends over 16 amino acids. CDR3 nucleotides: TGTGCCACCAGCAGAGTTAAGTTCAGGGGGCTCTATGGCTACACCTTC. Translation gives CATSRVKFRGLYGYTF. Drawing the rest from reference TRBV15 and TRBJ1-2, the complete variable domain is DAMVIQNPRYQVTQFGKPVTLSCSQTLNHNVMYWYQQKSSQAPKLLFHYYDKDFNNEADTPDNFQSRRPNTSFCFLDIRSPGLGDTAMYLCATSRVKFRGLYGYTFGSGTRLTVV.

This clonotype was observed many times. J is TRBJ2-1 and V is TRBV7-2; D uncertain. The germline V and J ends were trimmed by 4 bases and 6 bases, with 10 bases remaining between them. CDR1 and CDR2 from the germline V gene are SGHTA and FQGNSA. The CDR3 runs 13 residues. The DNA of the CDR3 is TGTGCCAGCAGCTCCCGGACCGGCAATGAGCAGTTCTTC. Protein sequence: CASSSRTGNEQFF. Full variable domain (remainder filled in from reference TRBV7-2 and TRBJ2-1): GAGVSQSPSNKVTEKGKDVELRCDPISGHTALYWYRQSLGQGLEFLIYFQGNSAPDKSGLPSDRFSAERTGGSVSTLTIQRTQQEDSAVYLCASSSRTGNEQFFGPGTRLTVL.

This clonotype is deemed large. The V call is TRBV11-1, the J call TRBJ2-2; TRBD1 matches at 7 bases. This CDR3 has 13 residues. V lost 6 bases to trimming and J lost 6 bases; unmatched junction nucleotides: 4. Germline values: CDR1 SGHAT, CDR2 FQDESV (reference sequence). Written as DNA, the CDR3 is TGTGCCAGCAGGCCCGGGACAGCCGGGGAGCTGTTTTTT. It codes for CASRPGTAGELFF.

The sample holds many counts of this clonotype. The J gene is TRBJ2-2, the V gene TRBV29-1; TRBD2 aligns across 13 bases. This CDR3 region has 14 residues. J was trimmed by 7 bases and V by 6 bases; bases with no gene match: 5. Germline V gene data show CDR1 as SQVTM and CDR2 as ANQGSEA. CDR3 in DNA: TGCAGCGTCACAGGACTAGCGGGAGTCGGGGAGCTGTTTTTT. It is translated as CSVTGLAGVGELFF.

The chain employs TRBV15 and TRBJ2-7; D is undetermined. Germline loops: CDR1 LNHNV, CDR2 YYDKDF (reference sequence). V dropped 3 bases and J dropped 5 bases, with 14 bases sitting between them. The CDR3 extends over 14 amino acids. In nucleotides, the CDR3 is TGTGCCACCAGCAGGGGCAGGACGTTCCACGAGCAGTACTTC. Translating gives CATSRGRTFHEQYF.

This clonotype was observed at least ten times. This CDR3 reads CASSAKTGPGSNQPQHF. In nucleotides, the CDR3 is TGTGCCAGCAGTGCCAAGACAGGGCCCGGGAGCAATCAGCCCCAGCATTTT. The chain is built from TRBV6-1 and TRBJ1-5; TRBD1 agrees at 7 bases. This CDR3 is built from 17 residues. Germline CDR1 reads MNHNS; CDR2 reads SASEGT. V trimming: 4 bases; J trimming: 1 base; junction bases outside the gene matches: 10.

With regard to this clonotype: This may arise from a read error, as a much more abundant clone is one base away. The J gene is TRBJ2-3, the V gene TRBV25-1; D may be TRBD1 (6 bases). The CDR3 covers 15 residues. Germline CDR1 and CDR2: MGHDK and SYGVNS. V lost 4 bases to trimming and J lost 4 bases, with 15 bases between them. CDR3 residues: CASSGFQQGADTQYF. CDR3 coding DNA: TGTGCCAGCAGTGGATTTCAACAGGGCGCAGATACGCAGTATTTT.

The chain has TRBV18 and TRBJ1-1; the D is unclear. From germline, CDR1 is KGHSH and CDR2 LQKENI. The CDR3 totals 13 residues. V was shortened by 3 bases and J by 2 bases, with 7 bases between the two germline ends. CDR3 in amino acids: CASSPEANTEAFF. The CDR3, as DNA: TGTGCCAGCTCACCGGAGGCTAACACTGAAGCTTTCTTT.

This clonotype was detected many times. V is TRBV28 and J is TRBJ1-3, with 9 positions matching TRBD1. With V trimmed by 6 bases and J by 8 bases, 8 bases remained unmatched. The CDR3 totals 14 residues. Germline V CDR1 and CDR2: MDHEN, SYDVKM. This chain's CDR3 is CASSTTGGAHTIYF. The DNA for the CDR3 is TGTGCCAGCAGCACCACAGGGGGCGCGCACACCATATATTTT.

CDR3 DNA sequence: TGCGCCAGCAGCTTACCGGGACAGGGTCGTCACGAGCAGTACTTC. Translation: CASSLPGQGRHEQYF. V usage is TRBV5-1 and J usage is TRBJ2-7; 9 positions match TRBD1. The length of the CDR3 is 15 residues. With 2 bases clipped from V and 5 bases from J, the junction kept 8 bases outside the gene matches. CDR1 SGHRS and CDR2 YFSETQ come from the germline V gene.

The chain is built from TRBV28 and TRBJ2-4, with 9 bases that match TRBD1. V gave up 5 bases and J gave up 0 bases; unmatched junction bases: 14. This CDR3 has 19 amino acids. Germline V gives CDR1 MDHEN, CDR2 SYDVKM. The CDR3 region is CASSQHYSGTGRAKNIQYF. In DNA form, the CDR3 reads TGTGCCAGCAGTCAACACTATTCCGGGACAGGGAGAGCCAAAAACATTCAGTACTTC.

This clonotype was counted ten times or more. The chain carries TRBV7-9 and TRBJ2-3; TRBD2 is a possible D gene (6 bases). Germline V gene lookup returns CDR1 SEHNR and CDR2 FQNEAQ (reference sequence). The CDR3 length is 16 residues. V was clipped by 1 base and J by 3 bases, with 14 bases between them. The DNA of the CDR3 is TGTGCCAGCAGCTTAGACCCGACTAGTAGGACAGATACGCAGTATTTT. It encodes CASSLDPTSRTDTQYF.

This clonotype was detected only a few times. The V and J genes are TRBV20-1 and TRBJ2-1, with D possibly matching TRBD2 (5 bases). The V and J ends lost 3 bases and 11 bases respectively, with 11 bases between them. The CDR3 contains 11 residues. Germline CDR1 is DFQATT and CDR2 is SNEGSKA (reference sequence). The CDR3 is CSARDSAKQFF. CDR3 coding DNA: TGCAGTGCTAGGGACTCGGCCAAGCAGTTCTTC.

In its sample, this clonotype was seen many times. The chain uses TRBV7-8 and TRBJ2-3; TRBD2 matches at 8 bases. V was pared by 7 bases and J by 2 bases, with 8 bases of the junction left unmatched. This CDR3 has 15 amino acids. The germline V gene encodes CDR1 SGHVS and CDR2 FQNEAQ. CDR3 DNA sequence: TGTGCCAGCATTAGAGGCGGGAGGCCCACAGATACGCAGTATTTT. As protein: CASIRGGRPTDTQYF.

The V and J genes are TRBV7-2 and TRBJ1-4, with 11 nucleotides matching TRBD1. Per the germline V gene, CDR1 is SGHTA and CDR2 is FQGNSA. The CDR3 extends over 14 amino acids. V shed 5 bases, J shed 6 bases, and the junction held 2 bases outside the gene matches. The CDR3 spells CASSRDRGYEKLFF. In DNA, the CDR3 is TGTGCCAGCAGCCGGGACAGGGGGTATGAAAAACTGTTTTTT.

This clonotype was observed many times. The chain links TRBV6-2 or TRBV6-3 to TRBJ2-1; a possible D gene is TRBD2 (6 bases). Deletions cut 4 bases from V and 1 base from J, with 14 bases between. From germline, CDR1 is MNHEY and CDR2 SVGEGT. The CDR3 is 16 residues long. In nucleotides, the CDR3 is TGTGCCAGCAGTTCTAATAGACGGGGGTCCTACAATGAGCAGTTCTTC. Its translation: CASSSNRRGSYNEQFF.